The next 24 T cell receptor beta chains were all read from a single sample in a study of T cells in Graves' hyperthyroidism and ophthalmopathy. Authors of the study amplified TCR beta CDR3 regions from RNA transcripts. The study used the HTBI primer set for a first-round RT-PCR of the TCR CDR3. TCRdb reprocessed the multiplex PCR reads with MiXCR, giving one entry per CDR3 protein. This sample has a few hundred thousand distinct CDR3 sequences; roughly 50% occur once, and the top ten carry about 8.3%. The material sequenced was peripheral blood or thyroid tissue (not recorded which). The receptors here all came from a woman aged 18-30 years with Graves' hyperthyroidism.

The chain employs TRBV7-2 and TRBJ2-7, with D possibly being TRBD2 (5 bases). The CDR3 totals 13 residues. Germline CDR1 reads SGHTA; CDR2 reads FQGNSA. Trimming pared 5 bases from V and 3 bases from J, leaving 11 bases between. The CDR3 bases are TGTGCCAGCAGCACACGTCGGGGCTACGAGCAGTACTTC. Its translation: CASSTRRGYEQYF.

This clonotype showed up just once. The chain carries TRBV20-1 and TRBJ2-7; 7 bases fit TRBD2. The germline gives CDR1 DFQATT, CDR2 SNEGSKA (reference sequence). CDR3 length: 13 residues. DNA of the CDR3: TGCAGCGTTGAAGGGGAGGGCCTTTACGAGCAGTACTTC. It encodes CSVEGEGLYEQYF.

The chain couples TRBV29-1 to TRBJ2-5; 8 bases fit TRBD1. From germline, CDR1 is SQVTM and CDR2 ANQGSEA. J lost 2 bases, V lost 8 bases, and 4 bases had no gene match. CDR3 size: 12 residues. The CDR3 protein is CSPDRGQETQYF. CDR3 bases: TGCAGCCCCGACAGGGGACAAGAGACCCAGTACTTC.

V is TRBV19 and J is TRBJ2-7; maybe TRBD1 (5 bases). CDR3 size: 16 residues. The germline gives CDR1 LNHDA, CDR2 SQIVND (reference sequence). Trimming left V 8 bases short and J 2 bases short, with 22 bases between. CDR3 in DNA: TGTGCCAGTGGCTCGATGGGGCAGGAGTGGACCTACGAGCAGTACTTC. This translates into CASGSMGQEWTYEQYF.

The table lists this clonotype with a few counts. At one end the junction does not follow the germline gene, possibly because of a read error. The chain carries TRBV10-3 and TRBJ2-6; D not resolved. The CDR3 sequence is 12 residues long. CDR1 is ENHRY and CDR2 is SYGVKD in the germline V gene. CDR3 nucleotide sequence: TGTGCCATCAGTCTTGGGGACAACGTCCTGACTTTC. As protein: CAISLGDNVLTF.

The chain is built from TRBV4-3 and TRBJ2-5; 10 positions match TRBD1. The V gene end was trimmed by 3 bases and the J gene end by 5 bases; junction bases not matched to a gene: 6. The CDR3 has 15 residues. Germline CDR1 is LGHNA and CDR2 is YSLEER. In nucleotides, the CDR3 is TGCGCCAGCAGCCACGACAGGGGGCCGGGGGAGACCCAGTACTTC. Translation: CASSHDRGPGETQYF.

This clonotype was detected ten times or more. This chain joins TRBV5-5 and TRBJ2-2; possibly TRBD1 for D (5 bases). The CDR3 runs 15 residues. With 0 bases removed from V and 3 bases from J, the gap between germline ends came to 9 bases. From germline, CDR1 is SGHKS and CDR2 YYEKEE (reference sequence). The CDR3: CASSLGTTYTGELFF. CDR3 DNA sequence: TGTGCCAGCAGCTTGGGGACAACATACACCGGGGAGCTGTTTTTT.

This rearrangement joins TRBV19 to TRBJ2-7, with D hard to call. CDR3 length: 12 amino acids. Trimming took off 6 bases at V and 7 bases at J, with 13 bases between the two ends. Germline CDR1 LNHDA, CDR2 SQIVND (reference sequence). This CDR3 reads CASSRVGMEQYF. The DNA of the CDR3 is TGTGCCAGTAGCCGGGTTGGGATGGAGCAGTACTTC.

A word on this clonotype: Sequence at one end of the junction differs from germline and may be a read error. V usage is TRBV29-1 and J usage is TRBJ2-6; perhaps TRBD1 as D (5 bases). Germline V gene lookup returns CDR1 SQVTM and CDR2 ANQGSEA. The CDR3 extends over 12 amino acids. DNA for the CDR3: TGCAGCGTTGAAGAAGGGGACAACGTCCTGACTTTC. Translating it yields CSVEEGDNVLTF.

At least ten counts were recorded for this clonotype. The chain has TRBV19 and TRBJ2-7, with 10 bases that match TRBD2. The germline V gene encodes CDR1 LNHDA and CDR2 SQIVND (reference sequence). The CDR3 contains 14 residues. V shed 7 bases, J shed 2 bases, and the junction held 5 bases outside the gene matches. This chain's CDR3 is CASKAGGPPYEQYF. CDR3 nucleotides: TGTGCCAGTAAAGCGGGAGGGCCACCCTACGAGCAGTACTTC.

V gene TRBV7-2 combines with J gene TRBJ1-3, with D possibly TRBD1 on 6 matching bases. Trimming cost V 5 bases and J 9 bases, with 17 bases left between them. The CDR3 is 14 residues long. CDR1 is SGHTA and CDR2 is FQGNSA in the germline V gene. This CDR3 is CASSLDRLGGTIYF. In nucleotides, the CDR3 is TGTGCCAGCAGCCTCGACAGGTTGGGGGGCACCATATATTTT.

V usage is TRBV7-9 and J usage is TRBJ1-2, with TRBD1 matching 10 bases. Trimming took 6 bases from V and 4 from J; bases not matched to a gene: 8. This CDR3 region has 15 residues. Germline V gene lookup returns CDR1 SEHNR and CDR2 FQNEAQ (reference sequence). This chain's CDR3 is CASSPDRGRFYGYTF. CDR3 nucleotide sequence: TGTGCCAGCAGTCCAGACAGGGGGCGCTTCTATGGCTACACCTTC.

This clonotype has a count of ten or more. The V gene is TRBV7-2, the J gene TRBJ1-4, with a possible D match to TRBD1 (5 bases). Trimming shortened V by 3 bases and J by 4 bases, and 21 bases separated the two germline ends. The CDR3 runs 18 residues. Looked up from germline, CDR1 is SGHTA and CDR2 is FQGNSA. CDR3 sequence reads: CASSFHLASGLNNEKLFF. CDR3 nucleotides: TGTGCCAGCAGCTTCCACTTAGCTTCAGGGTTAAATAATGAAAAACTGTTTTTT.

The V gene is TRBV7-9, the J gene TRBJ1-1; 10 bases match TRBD1. The CDR3 runs 14 residues. The V gene's germline CDR1 is SEHNR and CDR2 FQNEAQ (reference sequence). The V and J ends lost 5 bases and 8 bases, in that order; junction bases with no gene match: 8. The CDR3, as DNA: TGTGCCAGCAGCCTGACAGGGGGCATTAGGGAAGCTTTCTTT. This sequence encodes CASSLTGGIREAFF. The full variable domain, its missing parts supplied by reference TRBV7-9 and TRBJ1-1, is DTGVSQNPRHKITKRGQNVTFRCDPISEHNRLYWYRQTLGQGPEFLTYFQNEAQLEKSRLLSDRFSAERPKGSFSTLEIQRTEQGDSAMYLCASSLTGGIREAFFGQGTRLTVV.

Here the CDR3 DNA reads TGCAGTGCTAGAGAAACGGCCAACGTCCTGACTTTC. Residues: CSARETANVLTF. V is TRBV20-1 and J is TRBJ2-6; D unresolved. Germline V gene data show CDR1 as DFQATT and CDR2 as SNEGSKA (reference sequence). Deletions cut 0 bases from V and 6 bases from J, with 3 bases between. The CDR3 sequence is 12 residues long.

The V gene is TRBV5-1, the J gene TRBJ1-2; D remains ambiguous. V lost 4 bases and J 8 bases, leaving 15 bases between the germline ends. The CDR3 totals 13 residues. Germline V CDR1 and CDR2: SGHRS, YFSETQ. CDR3 nucleotides: TGCGCCAGCAGCCCCTTAGCGGGGTACGGCTACACCTTC. Its protein product is CASSPLAGYGYTF.

This clonotype appeared many times. V usage is TRBV12-3 or TRBV12-4 and J usage is TRBJ2-6; TRBD2 might be the D (5 bases). V was cut by 3 bases and J by 0 bases, with 6 bases left in between. CDR3 size: 15 residues. CDR3 residues: CASSFRGSGANVLTF. The CDR3 DNA follows: TGTGCCAGCAGTTTCCGGGGCTCTGGGGCCAACGTCCTGACTTTC.

This clonotype has at least ten counts. Germline and junction disagree at one end, which may indicate a read error. CDR3 sequence (DNA): TGTGCCAGCAGTTTAAGCTCACCAAGCTTT. Protein: CASSLSSPSF. The rearrangement links TRBV12-3 or TRBV12-4 to TRBJ1-3; D unresolved. The CDR3 runs to 10 residues.

This clonotype turned up a few times. The CDR3 region is CASSQGFLFRDNSEKLFF. Here the CDR3 DNA reads TGTGCCAGCAGCCAAGGGTTTCTTTTCCGGGACAACTCTGAAAAACTGTTTTTT. This chain connects TRBV7-2 to TRBJ1-4, with D perhaps matching TRBD1 (6 bases). The V and J ends lost 5 bases and 7 bases respectively, with 26 bases between them. This CDR3 has 18 residues. Per the germline V gene, CDR1 is SGHTA and CDR2 is FQGNSA.

The sample holds a few counts of this clonotype. This chain links TRBV27 with TRBJ2-7; unclear D gene. This CDR3 has 15 residues. The V end lost 5 bases, the J end lost 2 bases, and 16 bases lay between the germline ends. Per the germline V gene, CDR1 is MNHEY and CDR2 is SMNVEV (reference sequence). CDR3 nucleotides: TGTGCCAGCAGTACCTTGACATCCGCCCCCTACGAGCAGTACTTC. It is translated as CASSTLTSAPYEQYF.

Regarding this clonotype: Sequence at one end of the junction differs from germline and may be a read error. The V gene is TRBV12-3 or TRBV12-4, the J gene TRBJ2-7, with 9 bases lining up with TRBD1. The end of the DNA fits TRBJ2-1 better, so the J call may be wrong. The CDR3 runs 17 residues. The CDR3 is CAISEYRTGVAYNEQFF. For the CDR3, the DNA is TGTGCCATCAGTGAGTACAGGACAGGGGTCGCCTACAATGAGCAGTTCTTC.

This clonotype has just a few counts. The chain employs TRBV19 and TRBJ1-5; weak D call: TRBD1 (5 bases). The CDR3 is 16 residues long. The ends were cut back, 6 bases at V and 3 bases at J, with 18 bases in the middle. Germline CDR1 is LNHDA and CDR2 is SQIVND (reference sequence). The CDR3 DNA reads TGTGCCAGTAGGGGCGCTGGGGCGCCTCTCAATCAGCCCCAGCATTTT. Residues: CASRGAGAPLNQPQHF. The entire variable domain, with the rest obtained from reference TRBV19 and TRBJ1-5, is as follows: DGGITQSPKYLFRKEGQNVTLSCEQNLNHDAMYWYRQDPGQGLRLIYYSQIVNDFQKGDIAEGYSVSREKKESFPLTVTSAQKNPTAFYLCASRGAGAPLNQPQHFGDGTRLSIL.

This clonotype was seen a few times. The chain has TRBV4-1 and TRBJ2-7; TRBD2 is a possible D gene (5 bases). Between the trimmed V and J ends, which lost 4 bases and 0 bases, there was a span of 16 bases. The CDR3 covers 16 residues. CDR1 is MGHRA, CDR2 YSYEKL, per germline. The CDR3 is CASSPQVPGYSYEQYF. For the CDR3, the DNA is TGCGCCAGCAGCCCCCAAGTCCCGGGGTACTCCTACGAGCAGTACTTC.

This clonotype was seen ten or more times. CDR3 bases: TGCGCCAGCAGCTTAGGGGCGGCAGCTTTCTTT. It codes for CASSLGAAAFF. The chain combines TRBV5-1 with TRBJ1-1; TRBD1 might be the D (5 bases). Trimming removed 2 bases from V and 10 bases from J, with 9 bases in between. CDR3 size: 11 residues. CDR1 and CDR2 from the germline V gene are SGHRS and YFSETQ.